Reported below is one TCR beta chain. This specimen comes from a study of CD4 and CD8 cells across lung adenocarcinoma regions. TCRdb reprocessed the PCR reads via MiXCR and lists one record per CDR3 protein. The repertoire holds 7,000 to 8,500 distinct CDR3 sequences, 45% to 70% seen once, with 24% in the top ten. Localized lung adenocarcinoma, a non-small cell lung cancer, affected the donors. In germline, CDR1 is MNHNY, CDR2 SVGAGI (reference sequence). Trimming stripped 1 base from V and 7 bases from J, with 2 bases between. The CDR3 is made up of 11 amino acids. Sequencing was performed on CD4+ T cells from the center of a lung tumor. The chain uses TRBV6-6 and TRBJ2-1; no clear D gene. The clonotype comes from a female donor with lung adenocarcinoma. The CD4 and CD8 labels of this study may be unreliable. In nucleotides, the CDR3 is TGTGCCAGCAGTTACTTGAATGAGCAGTTCTTC. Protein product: CASSYLNEQFF.